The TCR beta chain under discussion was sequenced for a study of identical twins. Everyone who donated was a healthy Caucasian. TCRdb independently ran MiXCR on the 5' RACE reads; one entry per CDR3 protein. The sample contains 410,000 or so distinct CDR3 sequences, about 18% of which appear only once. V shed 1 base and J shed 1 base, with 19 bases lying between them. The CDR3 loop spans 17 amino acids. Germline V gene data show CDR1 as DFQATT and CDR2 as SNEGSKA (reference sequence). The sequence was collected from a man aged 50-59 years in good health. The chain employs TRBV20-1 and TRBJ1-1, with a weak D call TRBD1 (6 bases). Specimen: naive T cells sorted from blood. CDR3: CSARGLAFPDRNTEAFF. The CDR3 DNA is TGCAGTGCTAGAGGTTTGGCGTTCCCGGACAGGAACACTGAAGCTTTCTTT.